The T cell receptor (beta chain) described here comes from a study of graft-versus-host responses after intestinal transplantation. Across the whole study: Multivisceral, liver-intestinal, or isolated intestinal transplants were performed in recipients. Each recipient received anti-thymocyte globulin induction, then tacrolimus and steroids for 2 to 4 years.

The assay was immunoSEQ multiplex PCR, and TCRdb's table has in-frame clones only and misses some. The sample carries approximately 9,300 clones, roughly 29% recorded once. Co-plating was performed using around 200,000 CFSE-labeled responder cells and around 200,000 irradiated, violet-dye-labeled stimulator cells. Regarding the study as a whole: Declines in HvG clones occurring early post-transplant were associated with peak circulating GvH clone levels.

V lost 1 base, J lost 4 bases, and 7 bases lay in between. Germline loops: CDR1 MNHNS, CDR2 SASEGT. This CDR3 comprises 13 residues. The receptor was derived from a human patient who received an intestinal transplant. Sequencing was performed on alloreactive CD4+ T cells from a mixed lymphocyte reaction culture, taken before intestinal transplant. Stated subset: CFSE-low proliferating T cells sorted from roughly six-day pre-transplant mixed lymphocyte reaction (GvH or HvG direction). J is TRBJ1-2 and V is TRBV6-1; no clear D gene. Here the CDR3 reads CASSEVGFYGYTF. CDR3 nucleotides: TGTGCCAGCAGTGAAGTCGGGTTCTATGGCTACACCTTC.